What follows are 11 T cell receptor beta chains derived from one specimen sequenced in a study of T-cell reconstitution after alpha-beta-depleted transplantation in children. A library of TCRbeta sequences, prepared with unique molecular identifiers, was generated. TCRdb used MiXCR to reprocess the PCR reads, holding one entry per CDR3 protein. The sample lists about 610,000 distinct CDR3 sequences, approximately 10% occurring once. Specimen: PBMCs from the stem cell graft donor, collected from the stem cell graft. Receptors were obtained from a human donor who donated a stem cell graft to a child with acute myeloid leukemia.

The table lists this clonotype with many counts. This sequence joins TRBV28 and TRBJ1-5; D unresolved. CDR1 is MDHEN, CDR2 SYDVKM, per germline. The CDR3 is 12 amino acids. V was pared by 6 bases and J by 6 bases, with 9 bases between. CDR3 sequence reads: CASSPLAQPQHF. In DNA form, the CDR3 reads TGTGCCAGCAGCCCTTTGGCTCAGCCCCAGCATTTT.

The table lists this clonotype with a few counts. V and J are TRBV24-1 and TRBJ1-2, with D uncertain. This CDR3 is 13 amino acids long. CDR1 KGHDR and CDR2 SFDVKD come from the germline V gene. The V end lost 4 bases, the J end lost 7 bases, and 12 bases lay between the germline ends. The CDR3: CATSDQVASGYTF. The CDR3 DNA reads TGTGCCACCAGTGACCAGGTCGCCTCTGGCTACACCTTC.

This rearrangement joins TRBV18 to TRBJ1-3; D unclear. The germline V gene encodes CDR1 KGHSH and CDR2 LQKENI. The CDR3 loop spans 18 amino acids. Trimming pared 0 bases from V and 0 bases from J, leaving 15 bases between. The CDR3 nucleotides read TGTGCCAGCTCACCACCAGGTCGCCAGGCCCGCTCTGGAAACACCATATATTTT. Translating gives CASSPPGRQARSGNTIYF.

DNA for the CDR3: TGTGCCAGCAGTTACTCGCGGGGTTTAAGCCGCACAGATACGCAGTATTTT. This gives the protein CASSYSRGLSRTDTQYF. The chain has TRBV6-5 and TRBJ2-3; D is possibly TRBD2 (6 bases). CDR1 is MNHEY, CDR2 SVGAGI, per germline. V was trimmed by 0 bases and J by 1 base, leaving 14 bases between them. The CDR3 has 17 amino acids.

This clonotype was detected ten times or more. V is TRBV9 and J is TRBJ2-6; D is ambiguous. This CDR3 comprises 13 residues. In germline, CDR1 is SGDLS, CDR2 YYNGEE. Trimming left V 4 bases short and J 0 bases short, with 2 bases between. The CDR3 loop reads CASSTSGANVLTF. Here the CDR3 DNA reads TGTGCCAGCAGCACCTCTGGGGCCAACGTCCTGACTTTC.

The sample holds many counts of this clonotype. The rearrangement links TRBV12-3 or TRBV12-4 to TRBJ2-4, with a possible D match to TRBD1 (5 bases). This CDR3 is built from 15 residues. The germline V and J ends were trimmed by 5 bases and 5 bases, with 16 bases remaining between them. The CDR3 reads CASSPPTVRENIQYF. As DNA, the CDR3 is TGTGCCAGCAGTCCGCCGACAGTCCGGGAAAACATTCAGTACTTC.

This clonotype was counted at least ten times. The chain has TRBV4-1 and TRBJ2-1; 7 nucleotides match TRBD2. The V and J ends lost 4 bases and 5 bases, in that order; junction bases with no gene match: 8. The CDR3 contains 15 residues. The germline V gene has CDR1 MGHRA and CDR2 YSYEKL. CDR3 DNA sequence: TGCGCCAGCAGCCCAACGGGGGGACCCAACAATGAGCAGTTCTTC. Amino acid sequence: CASSPTGGPNNEQFF.

Details on this clonotype: It may be a read error: a sequence one base away is much more abundant. The chain employs TRBV4-1 and TRBJ1-1; D gene uncertain. The CDR3 consists of 14 residues. Germline values: CDR1 MGHRA, CDR2 YSYEKL. The CDR3: CASSQAEGLTETFF. The CDR3 bases are TGCGCCAGCAGCCAAGCGGAAGGGCTCACTGAAACTTTCTTT.

This clonotype has more than one count but fewer than ten. V gene TRBV4-2 combines with J gene TRBJ2-5, with a tentative D call TRBD1 (6 bases). This CDR3 is 15 amino acids long. The germline V gene encodes CDR1 LGHNA and CDR2 YNFKEQ. Trimming left V 1 base short and J 2 bases short, with 11 bases between. CDR3 in DNA: TGTGCCAGCAGCCAAGCCGGACAGCCACAAGAGACCCAGTACTTC. The encoded protein is CASSQAGQPQETQYF.

This clonotype was seen ten or more times. This chain uses TRBV12-3 or TRBV12-4 with TRBJ2-3, with TRBD2 matching over 12 bases. The junction had 3 bases not matched to a gene; V was cut back by 4 bases and J by 4 bases. The CDR3 loop spans 15 amino acids. The chain's CDR3 is CASSWTSGIPDTQYF. CDR3 in DNA: TGTGCCAGCAGTTGGACTAGCGGGATCCCAGATACGCAGTATTTT.

There are many counts of this clonotype. The J gene is TRBJ2-7, the V gene TRBV4-3; the D is unclear. The V end lost 5 bases, the J end lost 3 bases, and 8 bases lay between the germline ends. The CDR3 has 12 residues. The germline V gene encodes CDR1 LGHNA and CDR2 YSLEER. The CDR3 bases are TGCGCCAGCAGCTCGGACCTCTACGAGCAGTACTTC. This sequence encodes CASSSDLYEQYF.